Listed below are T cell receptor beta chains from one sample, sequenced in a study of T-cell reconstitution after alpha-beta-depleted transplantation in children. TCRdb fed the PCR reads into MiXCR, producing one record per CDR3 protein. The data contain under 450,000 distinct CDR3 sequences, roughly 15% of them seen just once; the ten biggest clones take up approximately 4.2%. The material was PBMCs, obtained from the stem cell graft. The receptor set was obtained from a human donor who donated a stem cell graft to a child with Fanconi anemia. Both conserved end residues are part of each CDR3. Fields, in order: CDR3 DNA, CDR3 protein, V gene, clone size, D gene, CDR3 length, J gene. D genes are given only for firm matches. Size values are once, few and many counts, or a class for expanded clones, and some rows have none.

TGTGCCAGTTCCCAAATCTGGGTCGGCACTGAAGCTTTCTTT CASSQIWVGTEAFF TRBV2 few - 14 TRBJ1-1
TGCAGCGGTTCCCGACAGTCTGGCACAGATACGCAGTATTTT CSGSRQSGTDTQYF TRBV29-1 many - 14 TRBJ2-3
TGTGCCAGCAGCGTAGGGACAGGACCTTCACCCCTCCACTTT CASSVGTGPSPLHF TRBV9 few TRBD1 14 TRBJ1-6
TGTGCCAGCAGCGTAGCAACTAGCCCTGTGAATGAGCAGTTCTTC CASSVATSPVNEQFF TRBV9 many - 15 TRBJ2-1
TGTGCCAGCAGCGAGCAGGGGGCAATATGGGAGACCCAGTACTTC CASSEQGAIWETQYF TRBV9 - TRBD1 15 TRBJ2-5
TGTGCCTGGAGCCCCGGACAGGGTATTTCACCCCTCCACTTT CAWSPGQGISPLHF TRBV30 few TRBD1 14 TRBJ1-6
TGCGCCAGCAGCCCGTTTAGAGAGGACGGGGAGCTGTTTTTT CASSPFREDGELFF TRBV4-1 few - 14 TRBJ2-2
TGTGCCAGCAGCCCGGGACCTGGTAACTACAATGAGCAGTTCTTC CASSPGPGNYNEQFF TRBV12-3/TRBV12-4 many - 15 TRBJ2-1
TGTGCCAGCAGTTTAATCAGGGAAGGCGAGCAGTACTTC CASSLIREGEQYF TRBV27 - - 13 TRBJ2-7
TGCAGTGCTCCCAGCCCGACTAGCGGGGAGCGAGATACGCAGTATTTT CSAPSPTSGERDTQYF TRBV20-1 - TRBD2 16 TRBJ2-3
TGCGCCAGCAGCTTGGTTATGGGCAGTCTATACAATGAGCAGTTCTTC CASSLVMGSLYNEQFF TRBV5-1 few - 16 TRBJ2-1
TGTGCCAGCAAAGACCCTTACACAGATACGCAGTATTTT CASKDPYTDTQYF TRBV12-3/TRBV12-4 many - 13 TRBJ2-3
TGCAGCGTCTTCAACAGACAGGGCACTGAAGCTTTCTTT CSVFNRQGTEAFF TRBV29-1 - TRBD1 13 TRBJ1-1
TGTGCCAGCAGTCCCTGGGGAGGGGTTACGCAGTATTTT CASSPWGGVTQYF TRBV12-3/TRBV12-4 many TRBD2 13 TRBJ2-3
TGTGCCAGCAGTTACGCCCTAGAGACCCAGTACTTC CASSYALETQYF TRBV6-6 few - 12 TRBJ2-5
TGTGCCATCAGGACTGACAGGGCTCTTGGCACTGAAGCTTTCTTT CAIRTDRALGTEAFF TRBV10-3 few TRBD1 15 TRBJ1-1
TGTGCCAGCAGCCGACCGCGCTCTGGGGCCAACGTCCTGACTTTC CASSRPRSGANVLTF TRBV7-2 many - 15 TRBJ2-6
TGTGCCAGCAGTTTACGGGAGGACACTGAAGCTTTCTTT CASSLREDTEAFF TRBV27 - - 13 TRBJ1-1
TGCGCCAGTTCCCAGGGGGCCCAGAACACCGGGGAGCTGTTTTTT CASSQGAQNTGELFF TRBV5-1 many TRBD1 15 TRBJ2-2
TGTGCCACCGACCAGGGGCGAGAGCAGCCCCAGCATTTT CATDQGREQPQHF TRBV7-9 - - 13 TRBJ1-5
TGTGCCTGCCGCGGGACGGTTAATGAAAAACTGTTTTTT CACRGTVNEKLFF TRBV6-5 many - 13 TRBJ1-4
TGTGCCAGCACCGGGAGGGGAACAAGCATGAGGCAAGAGACCCAGTACTTC CASTGRGTSMRQETQYF TRBV6-1 few TRBD2 17 TRBJ2-5
TGCAGTGCTCGAATGGGAGTTAGCACAGATACGCAGTATTTT CSARMGVSTDTQYF TRBV20-1 few - 14 TRBJ2-3
TGTGCCAGCAGCGCAGGGACAGCGATCTCCTACGAGCAGTACTTC CASSAGTAISYEQYF TRBV9 few TRBD1 15 TRBJ2-7
TGTGCCAGCAGCAAAAGCCGGGACTCCTACACCGGGGAGCTGTTTTTT CASSKSRDSYTGELFF TRBV6-1 - - 16 TRBJ2-2
TGTGCCAGCAGCTTGGCGGGGGACCAAACAATGAAGCAGTTCTTC CASSLAGDQTMKQFF TRBV5-5 few - 15 TRBJ2-1
TGCAGCGTTTTTGGGTATACCGAGAACACTGAAGCTTTCTTT CSVFGYTENTEAFF TRBV29-1 few - 14 TRBJ1-1
TGTGCCAGCAGCCCCTCAAGGTGGGATACGCAGTATTTT CASSPSRWDTQYF TRBV14 - - 13 TRBJ2-3
TGTGCCAGCAGCGGAAGGAGGGGGTTCACAGATACGCAGTATTTT CASSGRRGFTDTQYF TRBV9 - - 15 TRBJ2-3
TGTGCCAGCCTCCGGGGCCGGATCTACGAGCAGTACTTC CASLRGRIYEQYF TRBV5-6 - - 13 TRBJ2-7
TGTGCCAGCAGGTCGGGCGGGCAGAGCTATGGCTACACCTTC CASRSGGQSYGYTF TRBV6-2/TRBV6-3 few - 14 TRBJ1-2
TGTGCCAGCAGCCCTGGCCTCTACGAGCAGTACTTC CASSPGLYEQYF TRBV7-2 many - 12 TRBJ2-7
TGTGCCAGCCTTACCGCCGGACTAGCGAACACCGGGGAGCTGTTTTTT CASLTAGLANTGELFF TRBV5-6 - TRBD2 16 TRBJ2-2
TGTGCCAGCAGCATCCAGCGGGGGGCGGGGAATGAGCAGTTCTTC CASSIQRGAGNEQFF TRBV7-9 many TRBD2 15 TRBJ2-1
TGTGCCAGCAGTCGTTATGATGGAGGGACCCAGTACTTC CASSRYDGGTQYF TRBV12-3/TRBV12-4 many - 13 TRBJ2-5
TGCGCCAGCAGCGAGAACAGGGTGAACACTGAAGCTTTCTTT CASSENRVNTEAFF TRBV5-1 - - 14 TRBJ1-1
TGTGCCATCAGTGATATGGGTCAGAACACTGAAGCTTTCTTT CAISDMGQNTEAFF TRBV10-3 few - 14 TRBJ1-1
TGCGCCAGCGGGGGAACAGGGGGAGACACCGGGGAGCTGTTTTTT CASGGTGGDTGELFF TRBV5-1 - TRBD1 15 TRBJ2-2
TGTGCCAGCAGTTATTGGAGGTCCAATCAGCCCCAGCATTTT CASSYWRSNQPQHF TRBV6-2/TRBV6-3 few - 14 TRBJ1-5
TGTGCCAGCAGCTTAGTGCCTATCGGGGGGCTCTCCTACGAGCAGTACTTC CASSLVPIGGLSYEQYF TRBV7-2 - - 17 TRBJ2-7
TGTGCCAGCAGCCCCATCAGCAGGGGGCTCGGCAATGAGCAGTTCTTC CASSPISRGLGNEQFF TRBV7-9 - TRBD1 16 TRBJ2-1
TGTGCCAGCAGCCAACCTCCTAATCAGCCCCAGCATTTT CASSQPPNQPQHF TRBV4-2 - - 13 TRBJ1-5
TGTGCCAGCAGCCATATTGAAACCGGGGAGCTGTTTTTT CASSHIETGELFF TRBV11-3 - - 13 TRBJ2-2
TGTGCCAGCAGCCGTGGACAGGGAACGTATGGCTACACCTTC CASSRGQGTYGYTF TRBV6-1 few TRBD1 14 TRBJ1-2
TGCGCCAGCAGCCTTGCGGGGCTTTTGGGGCAGTTCTTC CASSLAGLLGQFF TRBV5-1 - - 13 TRBJ2-1
TGTGCCAGCAGGGCTCACAGGGGGCGCCTCTCTGGGGCCAACGTCCTGACTTTC CASRAHRGRLSGANVLTF TRBV6-2/TRBV6-3 - TRBD1 18 TRBJ2-6
TGTGCCAGCAGCTTAGCGGGACAGAGCACAGATACGCAGTATTTT CASSLAGQSTDTQYF TRBV7-2 many TRBD1 15 TRBJ2-3
TGTGCTAGTGGAACGGACAGTCGAGGCTACACCTTC CASGTDSRGYTF TRBV12-5 many - 12 TRBJ1-2
TGCGCCAGCAGCCAGACAGCGAATCAGCCCCAGCATTTT CASSQTANQPQHF TRBV4-3 many - 13 TRBJ1-5
TGTGCCAGCACTGGTGTAAAGGGCCAGATGTACACTGAAGCTTTCTTT CASTGVKGQMYTEAFF TRBV6-1 - - 16 TRBJ1-1
TGCGCCAGCAGCCTGCGACAGGGGGATGAGCAGTTCTTC CASSLRQGDEQFF TRBV4-3 many TRBD1 13 TRBJ2-1
TGTGCCAGCAGCTGGGGGGTTCACTCCTACGAGCAGTACTTC CASSWGVHSYEQYF TRBV9 - - 14 TRBJ2-7
TGTGCCACCAGCACTCGGAGTGGCAATTGGAAGTTCTTC CATSTRSGNWKFF TRBV15 few - 13 TRBJ2-1
TGTGCCAGCAGCTTAACCCCGGTGCAGGGGACAACTGAAGCTTTCTTT CASSLTPVQGTTEAFF TRBV7-9 - - 16 TRBJ1-1
TGTGCCAGCAGTTACTACATCACAGGGGAAGAGACCCAGTACTTC CASSYYITGEETQYF TRBV6-5 many TRBD1 15 TRBJ2-5
TGCAGCGCAAAACACGGAAATGAAAAACTGTTTTTT CSAKHGNEKLFF TRBV20-1 - - 12 TRBJ1-4
TGCGCCAGCAGTATAAACGGGGACGAGCAGTACTTC CASSINGDEQYF TRBV5-1 - - 12 TRBJ2-7
TGTGCCAGCAGTGTACAGGGGGCCCGAGATCAGCCCCAGCATTTT CASSVQGARDQPQHF TRBV12-3/TRBV12-4 few TRBD1 15 TRBJ1-5